A selection of T cell receptor beta chains follows, all from one sample in a study of vaccination and CD4 T cells after COVID-19. Using its own MiXCR run on the PCR reads, TCRdb lists one record per CDR3 protein. The table records more than 20,000 distinct CDR3 sequences, about 42% of them present only once. These receptors' targets are unknown. The sample consisted of CD4+ T cells from blood, cultured in vitro, taken about 7 months after SARS-CoV-2 vaccination. These TCRs come from a human donor who had recovered from COVID-19. The CDR3 runs from the conserved cysteine through the conserved F or W. A D gene is named only where the DNA matches it firmly. The size of a clone is reported for some rows only, either as once, few or many, or as a class for expanded clones.

CDR3 DNA	CDR3 protein	clone size	J gene	V gene	D gene
TGTGCCAGCAGGCCAACCGGGACGACGAACACCGGGGAGCTGTTTTTT	CASRPTGTTNTGELFF	.	TRBJ2-2	TRBV6-1	.
TGTGCCAGCACCCGAACAGGGGTTGACTATGGCTACACCTTC	CASTRTGVDYGYTF	.	TRBJ1-2	TRBV6-1	TRBD1
TGTGCCAGCAGTCGGACCGGGGGGATAAGCAATCAGCCCCAGCATTTT	CASSRTGGISNQPQHF	large	TRBJ1-5	TRBV27	.
TGCAGTGCTAGGGCCTCCTACGAGCAGTACTTC	CSARASYEQYF	few	TRBJ2-7	TRBV20-1	.
TGCAGTGCTAGAGATCGGGACAGGGCCACAGATACGCAGTATTTT	CSARDRDRATDTQYF	.	TRBJ2-3	TRBV20-1	TRBD1
TGCAGTGCTAGAGATCAGGCTAGACCCACAACCGGGGAGCTGTTTTTT	CSARDQARPTTGELFF	.	TRBJ2-2	TRBV20-1	.
TGTGCCAGCAGTAGACAGGGGGTCATGAACACTGAAGCTTTCTTT	CASSRQGVMNTEAFF	.	TRBJ1-1	TRBV27	TRBD1
TGCAGTGCTAGAGCGGGGAGTTCACCCCTCCACTTT	CSARAGSSPLHF	few	TRBJ1-6	TRBV20-1	.
TGTGCCAGCAGTGCGGGGGCCACTGAAGCTTTCTTT	CASSAGATEAFF	.	TRBJ1-1	TRBV6-1	.
TGTGCCAGCAGCGTACTGGGGACAGCGAACACCGGGGAGCTGTTTTTT	CASSVLGTANTGELFF	.	TRBJ2-2	TRBV28	TRBD1
TGCAGTGCTAGTGTTAGCGGGGCCCTGGAGACCCAGTACTTC	CSASVSGALETQYF	few	TRBJ2-5	TRBV20-1	TRBD2
TGTGCCAGCAGCTGGTGGGACAGGGCGGTGGAGACCCAGTACTTC	CASSWWDRAVETQYF	.	TRBJ2-5	TRBV7-9	TRBD1
TGCAGTGCTAGAGCCTTACTACCGGGACAGGGGCTCTATGGCTACACCTTC	CSARALLPGQGLYGYTF	.	TRBJ1-2	TRBV20-1	TRBD1
TGTGCCAGCAGTCTGATCCCAGTAACTAACTATGGCTACACCTTC	CASSLIPVTNYGYTF	.	TRBJ1-2	TRBV28	.
TGTGCCAGCAGTGAAGCGCGGCAGCTCTCTAACGAGCAGTACTTC	CASSEARQLSNEQYF	.	TRBJ2-7	TRBV2	.
TGCAGTGCTAGAGATCTGGGACGCCGCACAGATACGCAGTATTTT	CSARDLGRRTDTQYF	medium-sized	TRBJ2-3	TRBV20-1	.
TGTGCCAGCAGTGAAGTTTTGATCAACACTGAAGCTTTCTTT	CASSEVLINTEAFF	.	TRBJ1-1	TRBV6-1	.